The 20 T cell receptor beta chains presented below share a single source sample, sequenced in a study of regulatory and conventional T cells in RAG deficiency. The sorted regulatory T cells were CD4+, CD25-high and CD127-low, with genomic DNA sequenced. Profiling relied on immunoSEQ multiplex PCR, and the TCRdb table lists in-frame clones only, not all of them. Of around 29,000 clones in the sample, about 90% were seen once. These same data were also listed under a study on regulatory T cells. That source adds: Amplification used 52 TRBV primers and 13 TRBJ primers.

The specimen was Tregs sorted from blood. The source of these receptors is a human donor in good health.

The gene calls are TRBV14 and TRBJ2-1; D is undetermined. The CDR3 sequence is 13 residues long. The V gene lost 3 bases and the J gene lost 10 bases, with 13 bases spanning the gap. Germline V gene lookup returns CDR1 SGHDN and CDR2 FVKESK. This CDR3 reads CASSHRNAREQFF. In nucleotides, the CDR3 is TGTGCCAGCAGCCATAGGAACGCGAGGGAGCAGTTCTTC. Filled out from reference TRBV14 and TRBJ2-1, the complete variable domain reads EAGVTQFPSHSVIEKGQTVTLRCDPISGHDNLYWYRRVMGKEIKFLLHFVKESKQDESGMPNNRFLAERTGGTYSTLKVQPAELEDSGVYFCASSHRNAREQFFGPGTRLTVL.

The V gene is TRBV28, the J gene TRBJ2-3; 10 bases agree with TRBD1. The CDR3 has 14 residues. In germline, CDR1 is MDHEN, CDR2 SYDVKM. J lost 4 bases, V lost 6 bases, and 4 bases had no gene match. The chain's CDR3 is CASRLTGGSDTQYF. For the CDR3, the DNA is TGTGCCAGCAGGCTGACAGGGGGCTCAGATACGCAGTATTTT.

The chain carries TRBV9 and TRBJ2-5; 8 bases are shared with TRBD2. This CDR3 has 13 amino acids. V lost 0 bases, J lost 5 bases, and 0 bases stayed unmatched. The germline gives CDR1 SGDLS, CDR2 YYNGEE. CDR3 residues: CASSVERGETQYF. CDR3 nucleotides: TGTGCCAGCAGCGTAGAGCGGGGGGAGACCCAGTACTTC. Combining the CDR3 with reference TRBV9 and TRBJ2-5 gives the whole variable domain DSGVTQTPKHLITATGQRVTLRCSPRSGDLSVYWYQQSLDQGLQFLIQYYNGEERAKGNILERFSAQQFPDLHSELNLSSLELGDSALYFCASSVERGETQYFGPGTRLLVL.

The gene calls are TRBV28 and TRBJ2-2, with D hard to call. This CDR3 is built from 12 residues. V lost 1 base and J lost 4, with 1 base in between. Germline V gene lookup returns CDR1 MDHEN and CDR2 SYDVKM. CDR3 in amino acids: CASSLSTGELFF. CDR3 DNA sequence: TGTGCCAGCAGTTTATCCACCGGGGAGCTGTTTTTT. Filled out from reference TRBV28 and TRBJ2-2, the complete variable domain reads DVKVTQSSRYLVKRTGEKVFLECVQDMDHENMFWYRQDPGLGLRLIYFSYDVKMKEKGDIPEGYSVSREKKERFSLILESASTNQTSMYLCASSLSTGELFFGEGSRLTVL.

The table lists this clone with a few counts. The V and J genes are TRBV11-2 and TRBJ2-5; possibly TRBD1 for D (6 bases). The germline V gene has CDR1 SGHAT and CDR2 FQNNGV. V was pared by 2 bases and J by 5 bases, with 18 bases between. CDR3 length: 16 residues. The CDR3 here is CASSLLELGGDETQYF. The CDR3, as DNA: TGTGCCAGCAGCTTACTCGAACTAGGGGGTGACGAGACCCAGTACTTC.

The chain employs TRBV28 and TRBJ1-5, with D perhaps matching TRBD1 (6 bases). Germline V lookup: CDR1 MDHEN, CDR2 SYDVKM. The CDR3 loop spans 12 amino acids. V was trimmed by 11 bases and J by 2 bases, leaving 10 bases between them. The CDR3 DNA reads as TGTGCCGGAGGGGGGGGCAATCAGCCCCAGCATTTT. It is translated as CAGGGGNQPQHF.

The chain is built from TRBV5-1 and TRBJ1-2; no reliable D call. Germline V gives CDR1 SGHRS, CDR2 YFSETQ. The CDR3 sequence is 14 residues long. Trimming removed 3 bases from V and 4 bases from J, with 13 bases in between. CDR3 coding DNA: TGCGCCAGCAGCTACGCCGGACGGATCTATGGCTACACCTTC. It translates to CASSYAGRIYGYTF.

This clone was counted a single time. The V gene is TRBV6-6, the J gene TRBJ1-2; 8 bases agree with TRBD1. With V trimmed by 2 bases and J by 4 bases, 0 bases remained unmatched. The CDR3 loop spans 13 amino acids. In germline, CDR1 is MNHNY, CDR2 SVGAGI (reference sequence). The DNA of the CDR3 is TGTGCCAGCAGTTACGACAGGGGCTATGGCTACACCTTC. Residues: CASSYDRGYGYTF.

The J gene is TRBJ2-7, the V gene TRBV6-6, with D perhaps TRBD2 (5 bases). CDR3 length equals 12 residues. V shed 4 bases and J shed 7 bases, with 11 bases lying between them. Germline assignment: CDR1 MNHNY and CDR2 SVGAGI (reference sequence). CDR3 in DNA: TGTGCCAGCAGTTCACCGCCGGGGGAGCAGTACTTC. Protein product: CASSSPPGEQYF.

The J gene is TRBJ2-7, the V gene TRBV7-2; 12 bases agree with TRBD2. J gave up 2 bases and V 5 bases, and 4 bases lay outside the gene matches. The V gene's germline CDR1 is SGHTA and CDR2 FQGNSA. This CDR3 has 15 amino acids. The CDR3 region has the DNA TGTGCCAGCAGCCCTAGCGGGGGGGTAACCTACGAGCAGTACTTC. It is translated as CASSPSGGVTYEQYF.

This clone was seen a few times. The chain links TRBV7-3 to TRBJ2-7; D might be TRBD1 (6 bases). The V end was cut by 4 bases, the J end by 5 bases, with 12 bases between. The V gene's germline CDR1 is SGHTA and CDR2 FQGTGA. This CDR3 region has 13 residues. For the CDR3, the DNA is TGTGCCAGCAGCTGGGGGCCTGCGGACGAGCAGTACTTC. Translated: CASSWGPADEQYF.

The chain is built from TRBV10-1 and TRBJ2-1, with D unclear. This CDR3 contains 15 residues. Germline loops: CDR1 WNHNN, CDR2 SYGVQD (reference sequence). Trimming took off 9 bases at V and 0 bases at J, with 15 bases between the two ends. For the CDR3, the DNA is TGCGCCAGAGATGGCACGCGGAGCTCCTACAATGAGCAGTTCTTC. It yields the protein CARDGTRSSYNEQFF.

V usage is TRBV5-1 and J usage is TRBJ1-2; 9 nucleotides agree with TRBD1. This CDR3 is built from 11 residues. V shed 7 bases, J shed 8 bases, and the junction held 3 bases outside the gene matches. The germline V gene has CDR1 SGHRS and CDR2 YFSETQ. This chain's CDR3 is CASGTGYGYTF. CDR3 in DNA: TGCGCCAGCGGGACAGGGTACGGCTACACCTTC.

The chain has TRBV6-1 and TRBJ1-1, with 8 positions matching TRBD1. Germline values: CDR1 MNHNS, CDR2 SASEGT. The CDR3 is made up of 15 amino acids. Trimming removed 6 bases from V and 2 bases from J; junction bases left unmatched: 8. This CDR3 reads CASSSDRALNTEAFF. CDR3 nucleotides: TGTGCCAGCAGCTCGGACAGGGCCTTAAACACTGAAGCTTTCTTT.

The chain uses TRBV30 and TRBJ1-5; 7 positions agree with TRBD1. V lost 1 base, J lost 0 bases, and 18 bases stayed unmatched. Germline assignment: CDR1 GTSNPN and CDR2 SVGIG (reference sequence). The CDR3 spans 20 residues. The CDR3 DNA is TGTGCCTGGAGTGGAGGGGGCACATATACGTCAAAATATAGCAATCAGCCCCAGCATTTT. Its translation is CAWSGGGTYTSKYSNQPQHF.

The V gene is TRBV5-1, the J gene TRBJ2-1; 8 bases agree with TRBD1. Trimming at V came to 0 bases and at J to 8 bases, leaving 7 bases not matched to a gene. Germline CDR1 SGHRS, CDR2 YFSETQ. The CDR3 is 15 amino acids. This chain's CDR3 is CASSLVAGGEYEQFF. The CDR3 DNA sequence: TGCGCCAGCAGCTTGGTAGCAGGGGGCGAGTATGAGCAGTTCTTC.

The gene calls are TRBV7-9 and TRBJ2-3, with D perhaps matching TRBD1 (6 bases). Germline values: CDR1 SEHNR, CDR2 FQNEAQ (reference sequence). There are 14 residues in the CDR3. V lost 0 bases and J 5 bases, leaving 9 bases between the germline ends. The CDR3 reads CASSLAGAQDTQYF. CDR3 nucleotides: TGTGCCAGCAGCTTAGCGGGGGCCCAAGATACGCAGTATTTT. The variable domain in full, with the rest retrieved from reference TRBV7-9 and TRBJ2-3, is DTGVSQNPRHKITKRGQNVTFRCDPISEHNRLYWYRQTLGQGPEFLTYFQNEAQLEKSRLLSDRFSAERPKGSFSTLEIQRTEQGDSAMYLCASSLAGAQDTQYFGPGTRLTVL.

The gene calls are TRBV15 and TRBJ1-2; D is uncertain. V was pared by 0 bases and J by 9 bases, with 5 bases between. CDR3 length: 11 residues. The V gene's germline CDR1 is LNHNV and CDR2 YYDKDF (reference sequence). CDR3 nucleotides: TGTGCCACCAGCAGAGATGGGAGCTACACCTTC. Its translation is CATSRDGSYTF.

CDR3 nucleotides: TGTGCCAGCAGCCTTAGGACTAGCGGGGGGGCCTGGGGCAATGAGCAGTTCTTC. Encoded protein: CASSLRTSGGAWGNEQFF. This chain joins TRBV7-2 and TRBJ2-1; 15 bases match TRBD2. CDR1 and CDR2 from the germline V gene are SGHTA and FQGNSA. The CDR3 has 18 amino acids. Unmatched junction bases numbered 11, after V lost 5 bases and J lost 6 bases.

V gene TRBV4-1 combines with J gene TRBJ2-6, with 8 bases identical to TRBD1. Looked up from germline, CDR1 is MGHRA and CDR2 is YSYEKL. Trimming took 1 base from V and 2 from J; bases not matched to a gene: 4. This CDR3 spans 17 amino acids. CDR3 region: CASSQGPTGAGANVLTF. The CDR3 DNA reads as TGCGCCAGCAGCCAAGGTCCGACAGGGGCTGGGGCCAACGTCCTGACTTTC.